The table lists the clone carrying this T cell receptor (beta chain) with a count of one. These data are taken from a study of cytomegalovirus exposure and HLA in healthy donors. The assay was immunoSEQ multiplex PCR, and TCRdb's table has in-frame clones only and misses some. Here the sample spans some 230,000 clones, about 89% being singletons. CDR1 is SGHDN and CDR2 is FVKESK in the germline V gene. This CDR3 is built from 16 residues. The V segment lost 4 bases and the J segment 5 bases; nucleotides outside the gene matches: 8. What was sequenced was PBMCs. The J gene is TRBJ2-7, the V gene TRBV14; 13 nucleotides match TRBD2. The clonotype originates from a young woman in good health and CMV-seronegative. The CDR3 loop reads CASSPKLAGGRDEQYF. CDR3 nucleotides: TGTGCCAGCAGCCCCAAACTAGCGGGAGGGCGGGACGAGCAGTACTTC.